Listed below are T cell receptor beta chains from one sample, sequenced in a study of T cells after yellow fever vaccination. From the 5' RACE reads, TCRdb called clonotypes with MiXCR, one entry per CDR3 protein. The data show under 200,000 distinct CDR3 sequences, roughly 11% seen once. This specimen consisted of CD8+ T cells sorted from PBMCs, obtained 15 days after the yellow fever booster vaccination. These receptors were obtained from a man younger than 35 who received the YFV17D yellow fever vaccine. Both conserved end residues are part of each CDR3. Each record gives: V gene, CDR3 length, clone size, J gene, D gene, CDR3 DNA, CDR3 protein. The D gene is left open where the match is weak. The listing skips clone size in some rows; elsewhere it reads once, few, many or a size class.

TRBV9	16	NA	TRBJ1-4	NA	TGTGCCAGCAGCCCTGAATCGGGAACGGGGAGTGAAAAACTGTTTTTT	CASSPESGTGSEKLFF
TRBV4-3	17	NA	TRBJ2-2	TRBD1	TGCGCCAGCAGCCACCAAAATGCAGGGGGCCGCACCGGGGAGCTGTTTTTT	CASSHQNAGGRTGELFF
TRBV7-9	13	many	TRBJ1-5	NA	TGTGCCAGCAGTGACAGCGCCCTGGAGCCCCAGCATTTT	CASSDSALEPQHF
TRBV7-2	12	few	TRBJ2-7	NA	TGTGCCAGCAGTATAACACGGGAGGAGCAGTACTTC	CASSITREEQYF
TRBV7-6	13	NA	TRBJ1-1	NA	TGTGCCAGCAGCTCTATTTCGGGGACTGAAGCTTTCTTT	CASSSISGTEAFF
TRBV3-1	20	few	TRBJ2-7	NA	TGTGCCAGCAGCCCTAAGAAAGAGATCCCGTGGGCAGGGGAATTTGGCGAGCAGTACTTC	CASSPKKEIPWAGEFGEQYF
TRBV5-1	17	NA	TRBJ2-6	TRBD1	TGCGCCAGCAGCTTGCGGACAGGTTCTTCTGGGGCCAACGTCCTGACTTTC	CASSLRTGSSGANVLTF
TRBV7-3	15	NA	TRBJ2-1	TRBD2	TGTGCCAGCAGCCAAGGCCCTAGCGGGTACAATGAGCAGTTCTTC	CASSQGPSGYNEQFF
TRBV27	14	many	TRBJ2-2	NA	TGTGCCAGCAGTGAAGACAGGAACACCGGGGAGCTGTTTTTT	CASSEDRNTGELFF
TRBV6-5	17	few	TRBJ1-3	NA	TGTGCCAGCAGTCCCGCCTATCTAGTGCCCTCTGGAAACACCATATATTTT	CASSPAYLVPSGNTIYF
TRBV9	15	many	TRBJ2-1	NA	TGTGCCAGCAGCGTCGTGGGTAGCTCCTACAATGAGCAGTTCTTC	CASSVVGSSYNEQFF
TRBV7-6	15	NA	TRBJ2-5	TRBD2	TGTGCCAGCAGCTTCGGGGGGGGACCTCAAGAGACCCAGTACTTC	CASSFGGGPQETQYF
TRBV4-1	13	many	TRBJ1-1	TRBD1	TGCGCCAGCAGGGACAGGGGGTATACTGAAGCTTTCTTT	CASRDRGYTEAFF
TRBV7-3	14	NA	TRBJ2-7	TRBD2	TGTGCCAGCAGCTTTAGCGGGGGGGCCGACGAGCAGTACTTC	CASSFSGGADEQYF
TRBV4-2	16	NA	TRBJ2-1	TRBD2	TGTGCCAGCAGCCAAGAAGACCAGCGGGGACCCAATGAGCAGTTCTTC	CASSQEDQRGPNEQFF
TRBV18	14	NA	TRBJ2-7	NA	TGTGCCAGCTCACCGGCCCGCCTAATTTACGAGCAGTACTTC	CASSPARLIYEQYF
TRBV6-5	15	NA	TRBJ2-2	TRBD2	TGTGCCAGCAGTGGACGGGGGGGCCGAACCGGGGAGCTGTTTTTT	CASSGRGGRTGELFF
TRBV5-1	15	few	TRBJ1-1	NA	TGCGCCAGCAGTCTCGCTTTAGGGGGGCTCACTGAAGCTTTCTTT	CASSLALGGLTEAFF
TRBV27	17	few	TRBJ2-5	NA	TGTGCCAGCAGTCGGTCCACCGGGACCGCCATCCAAGAGACCCAGTACTTC	CASSRSTGTAIQETQYF
TRBV5-6	14	many	TRBJ2-5	NA	TGTGCCAGCAGCTTGGATGTTGGGTGGGAGACCCAGTACTTC	CASSLDVGWETQYF
TRBV5-4	14	NA	TRBJ2-1	TRBD2	TGTGCCAGCAGCTGGGGACTAGGGGACAATGAGCAGTTCTTC	CASSWGLGDNEQFF
TRBV29-1	11	few	TRBJ2-2	NA	TGCAGCGCTGGCATACCCGGGGAGCTGTTTTTT	CSAGIPGELFF
TRBV19	17	few	TRBJ2-3	NA	TGTGCCAGTAGTACACGGACCGTCTACCCCCGCACAGATACGCAGTATTTT	CASSTRTVYPRTDTQYF
TRBV12-3/TRBV12-4	15	NA	TRBJ1-3	NA	TGTGCCAGCAGTTACCTGACCTACTCTGGAAACACCATATATTTT	CASSYLTYSGNTIYF
TRBV3-1	16	many	TRBJ2-7	NA	TGTGCCAGCAGCCAAGAACCCGTATTGGGTGTCTACGAGCAGTACTTC	CASSQEPVLGVYEQYF
TRBV27	13	few	TRBJ2-1	NA	TGTGCCAGCCCCCGAGGGAATTGGAATGAGCAGTTCTTC	CASPRGNWNEQFF
TRBV4-1	15	few	TRBJ2-7	NA	TGCGCCAGCAGCCAAGAGCCGGGGGCCGGCTACGAGCAGTACTTC	CASSQEPGAGYEQYF
TRBV27	16	NA	TRBJ2-2	TRBD1	TGTGCCAGCAGGGACCGGGACAGGGGGCGCGGCGGGGAGCTGTTTTTT	CASRDRDRGRGGELFF
TRBV15	16	NA	TRBJ1-1	TRBD1	TGTGCCACCAACCCAATAAGGGGGCAGGGGGGCCCTGAAGCTTTCTTT	CATNPIRGQGGPEAFF
TRBV7-9	14	few	TRBJ1-5	NA	TGTGCCAGCAGCGTCACAGGAGCCAATCAGCCCCAGCATTTT	CASSVTGANQPQHF
TRBV7-9	18	NA	TRBJ1-2	TRBD1	TGTGCCAGCAGCCACAAGAGGACAGGGGGCATTGAGAGCTATGGCTACACCTTC	CASSHKRTGGIESYGYTF
TRBV29-1	12	few	TRBJ1-1	NA	TGCAGCGTTGATGGCCGGAACACTGAAGCTTTCTTT	CSVDGRNTEAFF
TRBV7-8	14	many	TRBJ2-7	NA	TGTGCCAGCAGCGTAGGGGGTCGGACCTACGAGCAGTACTTC	CASSVGGRTYEQYF
TRBV20-1	15	NA	TRBJ2-2	NA	TGCAGTGCTGGCTTAATGGGGGCCCTGGTCGGGGAGCTGTTTTTT	CSAGLMGALVGELFF
TRBV4-1	16	NA	TRBJ2-2	TRBD1	TGCGCCAGCAGCCAAAAGACAGGGGTGAACACCGGGGAGCTGTTTTTT	CASSQKTGVNTGELFF
TRBV9	14	NA	TRBJ1-2	TRBD1	TGTGCCAGCAGCATGGACAGGGACTACTATGGCTACACCTTC	CASSMDRDYYGYTF
TRBV5-6	14	few	TRBJ1-6	NA	TGTGCCAGCAGCTTCGCGGTTTGGAATTCACCCCTCCACTTT	CASSFAVWNSPLHF
TRBV13	14	NA	TRBJ1-5	TRBD1	TGTGCCAGCAGCGGGACAGGTAGCAATCAGCCCCAGCATTTT	CASSGTGSNQPQHF
TRBV6-5	18	few	TRBJ2-1	TRBD2	TGTGCCAGCAGTTACTACTCGGGGATAGCGGGGGGGTTCGATGAGCAGTTCTTC	CASSYYSGIAGGFDEQFF
TRBV18	14	NA	TRBJ1-2	TRBD1	TGTGCCAGCACCCAGACAGGGTTGGCCTATGGCTACACCTTC	CASTQTGLAYGYTF
TRBV7-6	16	NA	TRBJ2-2	NA	TGTGCCAGCAGCCCCCGGCTCAGGGGTAACACCGGGGAGCTGTTTTTT	CASSPRLRGNTGELFF
TRBV15	14	few	TRBJ2-7	NA	TGTGCCACCAGCTCAACCGGGGGATCCTACGAGCAGTACTTC	CATSSTGGSYEQYF
TRBV4-1	16	many	TRBJ2-2	NA	TGCGCCAGCAGCCAAGGCCGGGGAGCGAACACCGGGGAGCTGTTTTTT	CASSQGRGANTGELFF
TRBV5-6	13	NA	TRBJ1-1	TRBD1	TGTGCCAGCAGCGCAGCAGGGGGGCTCGGCGCTTTCTTT	CASSAAGGLGAFF
TRBV9	16	few	TRBJ2-1	TRBD2	TGTGCCAGCAGCCCCCGGGGGACTAGCGGGGGGGGCACGCAGTTCTTC	CASSPRGTSGGGTQFF
TRBV7-3	17	NA	TRBJ2-3	TRBD2	TGTGCCAGCAGCAGGACTAGCGGGGGGGCTGAAGCAGATACGCAGTATTTT	CASSRTSGGAEADTQYF
TRBV29-1	15	few	TRBJ2-5	NA	TGCAGCGTTGAAGCTGGATTGACTAGTATGGAGACCCAGTACTTC	CSVEAGLTSMETQYF
TRBV13	15	many	TRBJ2-6	NA	TGTGCCAGCAGCTTAGGGGGGGATGGGGCCAACGTCCTGACTTTC	CASSLGGDGANVLTF
TRBV27	13	NA	TRBJ1-2	NA	TGTGCCAGCAGTCTCACAAGAACTCATGGCTACACCTTC	CASSLTRTHGYTF
TRBV6-2/TRBV6-3	14	NA	TRBJ1-5	NA	TGTGCCAGCAGTTACTGGACGGCCTATCAGCCCCAGCATTTT	CASSYWTAYQPQHF
TRBV20-1	14	few	TRBJ1-3	NA	TGCAGTGCTAGGCGATTGAGCTCTGGAAACACCATATATTTT	CSARRLSSGNTIYF
TRBV3-1	14	few	TRBJ2-6	NA	TGTGCCAGCAGCCACAGCTCTGGGGCCAACGTCCTGACTTTC	CASSHSSGANVLTF
TRBV20-1	16	NA	TRBJ1-2	NA	TGCAGTGCTAGAGATCGGGCCGCAGGGCGTCTCTATGGCTACACCTTC	CSARDRAAGRLYGYTF
TRBV11-2	12	NA	TRBJ2-5	NA	TGTGCCTGCAGCTTAGGACCTGAGTCCCAGTACTTC	CACSLGPESQYF
TRBV5-4	13	NA	TRBJ2-7	NA	TGTGCCAGCAGCTTGAGGGGGGGTGGCGAGCAGTACTTC	CASSLRGGGEQYF
TRBV5-4	11	few	TRBJ1-2	NA	TGTGCCAGCAGCTCGACAGAGCGCTACACCTTC	CASSSTERYTF
TRBV12-3/TRBV12-4	14	NA	TRBJ2-3	NA	TGTGCCAGCAGTTTCGGGACCGTCACAGATACGCAGTATTTT	CASSFGTVTDTQYF
TRBV5-1	14	few	TRBJ1-1	NA	TGCGCCAGCAGCGCGTTCGACAGGAACACTGAAGCTTTCTTT	CASSAFDRNTEAFF
TRBV27	16	few	TRBJ2-2	TRBD1	TGTGCCAGCAGTTTAGAGGGACAGGGGCTCACCGGGGAGCTGTTTTTT	CASSLEGQGLTGELFF